One and the same sample provided the 2 T cell receptor beta chains below, sequenced in a study of blood T cells in healthy people across ages. Primed by a sample-barcoded 5' primer and a J-beta primer mix, a second PCR proceeded for 7 to 11 cycles. From the 5' RACE reads, TCRdb called clonotypes with MiXCR, one entry per CDR3 protein. The sample lists 590,000 or so distinct CDR3 sequences; about 30% were seen once. Material: blood. Receptors originate from an elderly woman in good health.

This clonotype was seen at least ten times. The V gene is TRBV11-2, the J gene TRBJ2-5; 11 nucleotides agree with TRBD2. V lost 5 bases, J lost 0 bases, and 5 bases stayed unmatched. In germline, CDR1 is SGHAT, CDR2 FQNNGV. The CDR3 is 16 residues long. Written as DNA, the CDR3 is TGTGCCAGCAGCCCACTAGCGGGGGAGAACCAAGAGACCCAGTACTTC. Protein product: CASSPLAGENQETQYF.

As to this clonotype: A much larger clone sits a single nucleotide away, making a read error possible. V gene TRBV7-8 combines with J gene TRBJ2-3; D gene ambiguous. Per germline, CDR1 SGHVS and CDR2 FQNEAQ. This CDR3 is 14 amino acids long. CDR3 region: CACSSIRGTDTQYF. CDR3 in DNA: TGTGCCTGCAGTTCCATCCGGGGCACAGATACGCAGTATTTT. The complete variable domain, with remaining parts taken from reference TRBV7-8 and TRBJ2-3, reads GAGVSQSPRYKVAKRGQDVALRCDPISGHVSLFWYQQALGQGPEFLTYFQNEAQLDKSGLPSDRFFAERPEGSVSTLKIQRTQQEDSAVYLCACSSIRGTDTQYFGPGTRLTVL.